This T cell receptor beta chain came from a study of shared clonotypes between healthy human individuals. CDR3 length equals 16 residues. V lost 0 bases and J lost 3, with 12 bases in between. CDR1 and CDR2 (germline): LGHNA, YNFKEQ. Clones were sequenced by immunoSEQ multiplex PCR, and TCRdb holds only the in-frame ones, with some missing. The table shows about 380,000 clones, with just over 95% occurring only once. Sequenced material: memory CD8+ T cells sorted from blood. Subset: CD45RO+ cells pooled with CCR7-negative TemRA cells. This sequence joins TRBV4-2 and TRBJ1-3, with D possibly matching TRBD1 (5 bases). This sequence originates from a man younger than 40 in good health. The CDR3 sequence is CASSQDLQGSGNTIYF. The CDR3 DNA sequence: TGTGCCAGCAGCCAAGATTTGCAGGGAAGTGGAAACACCATATATTTT.